This T cell receptor beta chain came from a study of cytomegalovirus exposure and HLA in healthy donors. This clone was detected a few times. This CDR3 comprises 17 residues. Germline CDR1 reads SGHRS; CDR2 reads YFSETQ. Unmatched junction bases numbered 7, after V lost 4 bases and J lost 0 bases. The primer mix had 60 Vbeta and 13 Jbeta primers. Libraries were prepared by immunoSEQ multiplex PCR; TCRdb keeps only in-frame clonotypes and omits some of them. The sample records 110,000 to 150,000 clones, about 79% being singletons. The V and J genes are TRBV5-1 and TRBJ2-7; 13 nucleotides match TRBD2. The material sequenced was PBMCs. The clonotype comes from a woman aged 25 to 45 in good health and CMV-seronegative. The CDR3 loop reads CASSQRTSGGSSYEQYF. CDR3 bases: TGCGCCAGCAGCCAACGGACTAGCGGGGGAAGCTCCTACGAGCAGTACTTC.